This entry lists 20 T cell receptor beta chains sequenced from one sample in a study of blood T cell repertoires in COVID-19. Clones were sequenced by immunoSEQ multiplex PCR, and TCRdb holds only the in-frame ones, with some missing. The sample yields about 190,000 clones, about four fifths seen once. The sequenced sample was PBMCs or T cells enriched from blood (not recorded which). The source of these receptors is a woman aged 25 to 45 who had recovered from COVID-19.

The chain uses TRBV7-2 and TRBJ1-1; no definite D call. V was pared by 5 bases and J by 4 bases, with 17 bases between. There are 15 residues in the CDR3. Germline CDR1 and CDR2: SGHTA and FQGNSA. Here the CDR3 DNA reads TGTGCCAGCAGCCTTCCGGGAAGGCGGTCCACTGAAGCTTTCTTT. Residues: CASSLPGRRSTEAFF.

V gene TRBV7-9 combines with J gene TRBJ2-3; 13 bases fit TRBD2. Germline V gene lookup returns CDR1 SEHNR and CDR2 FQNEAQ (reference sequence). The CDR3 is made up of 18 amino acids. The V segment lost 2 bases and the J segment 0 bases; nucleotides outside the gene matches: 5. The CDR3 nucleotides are TGTGCCAGCAGCTTAAGGCAACTAGCGGGAGGGAGCACAGATACGCAGTATTTT. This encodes CASSLRQLAGGSTDTQYF.

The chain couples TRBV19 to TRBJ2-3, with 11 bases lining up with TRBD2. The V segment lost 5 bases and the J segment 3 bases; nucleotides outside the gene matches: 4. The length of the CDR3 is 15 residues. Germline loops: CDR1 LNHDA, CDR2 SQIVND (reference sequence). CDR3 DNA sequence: TGTGCCAGTAGTGCTAGCGGGGGGCCTACAGATACGCAGTATTTT. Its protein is CASSASGGPTDTQYF.

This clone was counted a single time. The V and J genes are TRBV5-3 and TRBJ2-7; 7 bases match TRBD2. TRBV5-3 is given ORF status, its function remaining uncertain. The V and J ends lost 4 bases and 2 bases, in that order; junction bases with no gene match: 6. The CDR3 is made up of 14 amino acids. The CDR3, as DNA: TGTGCCAGAAGCCGGGACTATTGGGCCTACGAGCAGTACTTC. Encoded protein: CARSRDYWAYEQYF.

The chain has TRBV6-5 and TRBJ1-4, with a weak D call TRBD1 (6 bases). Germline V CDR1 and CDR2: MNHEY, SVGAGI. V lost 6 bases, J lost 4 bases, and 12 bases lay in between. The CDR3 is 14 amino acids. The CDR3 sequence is CASRLRGLNEKLFF. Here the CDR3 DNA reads TGTGCCAGCAGACTCAGGGGCCTTAATGAAAAACTGTTTTTT.

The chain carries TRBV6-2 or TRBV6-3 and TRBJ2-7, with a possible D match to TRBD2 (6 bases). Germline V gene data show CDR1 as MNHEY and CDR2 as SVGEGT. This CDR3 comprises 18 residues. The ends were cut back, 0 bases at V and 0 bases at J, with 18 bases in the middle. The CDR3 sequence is CASSYSTGAGLSSYEQYF. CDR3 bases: TGTGCCAGCAGTTACTCGACCGGGGCGGGGCTGAGCTCCTACGAGCAGTACTTC.

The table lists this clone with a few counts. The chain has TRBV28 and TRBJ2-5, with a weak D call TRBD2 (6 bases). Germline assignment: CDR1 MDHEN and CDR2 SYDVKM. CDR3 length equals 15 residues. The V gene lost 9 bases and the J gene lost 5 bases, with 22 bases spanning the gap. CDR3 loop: CASIPLAPNVETQYF. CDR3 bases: TGTGCCAGTATTCCTCTAGCGCCTAATGTGGAGACCCAGTACTTC.

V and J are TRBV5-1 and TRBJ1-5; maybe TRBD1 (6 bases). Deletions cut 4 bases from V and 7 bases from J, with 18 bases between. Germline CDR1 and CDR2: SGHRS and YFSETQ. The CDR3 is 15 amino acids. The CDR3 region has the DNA TGCGCCAGCAGCCCTGGGCCTCAGGGGAGCCAGCCCCAGCATTTT. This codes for CASSPGPQGSQPQHF. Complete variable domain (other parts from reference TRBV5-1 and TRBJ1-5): KAGVTQTPRYLIKTRGQQVTLSCSPISGHRSVSWYQQTPGQGLQFLFEYFSETQRNKGNFPGRFSGRQFSNSRSEMNVSTLELGDSALYLCASSPGPQGSQPQHFGDGTRLSIL.

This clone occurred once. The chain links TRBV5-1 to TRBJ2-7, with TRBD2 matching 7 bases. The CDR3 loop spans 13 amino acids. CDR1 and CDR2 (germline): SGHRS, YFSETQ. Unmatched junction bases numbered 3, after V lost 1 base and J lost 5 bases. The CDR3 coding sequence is TGCGCCAGCAGCTTGTTGGGGGGGGACGAGCAGTACTTC. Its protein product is CASSLLGGDEQYF.

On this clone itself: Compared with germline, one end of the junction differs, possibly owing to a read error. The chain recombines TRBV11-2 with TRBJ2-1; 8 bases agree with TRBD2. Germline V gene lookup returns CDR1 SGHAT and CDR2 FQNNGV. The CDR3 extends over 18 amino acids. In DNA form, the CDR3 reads TGTGCCAGCAGTTTAGGATGGTCGCGGGAGGCCGTGAGCGATGAGCAGTTCTTC. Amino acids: CASSLGWSREAVSDEQFF.

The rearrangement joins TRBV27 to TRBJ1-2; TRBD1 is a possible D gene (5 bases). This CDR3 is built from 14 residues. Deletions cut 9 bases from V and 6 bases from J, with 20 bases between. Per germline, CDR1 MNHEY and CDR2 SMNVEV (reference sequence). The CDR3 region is CASHPDRGLDGYTF. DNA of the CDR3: TGTGCCAGTCACCCGGATAGGGGTCTCGATGGCTACACCTTC.

CDR3 sequence (DNA): TGTGCCAGCAGTTACACGCCAACAGGGCTCTACGAGCAGTACTTC. This encodes CASSYTPTGLYEQYF. The rearrangement joins TRBV6-2 or TRBV6-3 to TRBJ2-7; D is perhaps TRBD1 (6 bases). Per germline, CDR1 MNHEY and CDR2 SVGEGT. V dropped 2 bases and J dropped 3 bases, with 14 bases sitting between them. There are 15 residues in the CDR3.

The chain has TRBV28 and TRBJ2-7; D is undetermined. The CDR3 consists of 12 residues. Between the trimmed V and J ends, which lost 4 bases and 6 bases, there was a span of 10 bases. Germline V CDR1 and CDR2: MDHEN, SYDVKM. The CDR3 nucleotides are TGTGCCAGCAGTTCTCGCGCTGGCGAGCAGTACTTC. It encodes CASSSRAGEQYF. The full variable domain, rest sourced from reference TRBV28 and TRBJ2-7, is DVKVTQSSRYLVKRTGEKVFLECVQDMDHENMFWYRQDPGLGLRLIYFSYDVKMKEKGDIPEGYSVSREKKERFSLILESASTNQTSMYLCASSSRAGEQYFGPGTRLTVT.

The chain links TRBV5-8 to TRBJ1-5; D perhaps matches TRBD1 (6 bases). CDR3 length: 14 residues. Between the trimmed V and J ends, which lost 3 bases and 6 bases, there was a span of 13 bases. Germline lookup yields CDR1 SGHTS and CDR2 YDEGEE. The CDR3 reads CASSWLGASQPQHF. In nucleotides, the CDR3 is TGTGCCAGCAGCTGGCTGGGGGCCTCTCAGCCCCAGCATTTT.

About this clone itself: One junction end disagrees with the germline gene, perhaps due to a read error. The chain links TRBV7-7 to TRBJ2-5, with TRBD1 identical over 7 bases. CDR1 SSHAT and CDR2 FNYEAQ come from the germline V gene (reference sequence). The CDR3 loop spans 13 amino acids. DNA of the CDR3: TGTGCTAGCAGCACGGGACAGTGGGAGACCCAGTACTTC. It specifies CASSTGQWETQYF.

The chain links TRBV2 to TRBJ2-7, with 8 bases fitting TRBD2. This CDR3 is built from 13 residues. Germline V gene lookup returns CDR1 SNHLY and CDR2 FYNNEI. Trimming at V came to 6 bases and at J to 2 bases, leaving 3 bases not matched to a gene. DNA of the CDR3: TGTGCCAGCAGCCAAGCGGGAGCCTACGAGCAGTACTTC. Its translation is CASSQAGAYEQYF.

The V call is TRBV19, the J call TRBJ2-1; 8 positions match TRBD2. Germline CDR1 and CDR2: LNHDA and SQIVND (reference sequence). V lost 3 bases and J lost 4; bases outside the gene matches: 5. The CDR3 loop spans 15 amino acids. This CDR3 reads CASSIQAGVYNEQFF. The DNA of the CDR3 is TGTGCCAGTAGTATTCAAGCGGGGGTATACAATGAGCAGTTCTTC.

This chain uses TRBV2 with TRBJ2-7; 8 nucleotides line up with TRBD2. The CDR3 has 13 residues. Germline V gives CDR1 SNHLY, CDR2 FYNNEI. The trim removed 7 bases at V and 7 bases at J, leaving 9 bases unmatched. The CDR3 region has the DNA TGTGCCAGCACCCTGTCGGCTAGCGGGGAGCAGTACTTC. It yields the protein CASTLSASGEQYF.

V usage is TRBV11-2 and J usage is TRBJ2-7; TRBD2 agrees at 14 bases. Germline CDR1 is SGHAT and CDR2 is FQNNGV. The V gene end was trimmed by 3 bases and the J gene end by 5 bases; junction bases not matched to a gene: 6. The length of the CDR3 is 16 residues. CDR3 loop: CASSLQPGLAGDEQYF. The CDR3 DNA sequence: TGTGCCAGCAGCTTGCAGCCGGGACTAGCGGGAGACGAGCAGTACTTC.

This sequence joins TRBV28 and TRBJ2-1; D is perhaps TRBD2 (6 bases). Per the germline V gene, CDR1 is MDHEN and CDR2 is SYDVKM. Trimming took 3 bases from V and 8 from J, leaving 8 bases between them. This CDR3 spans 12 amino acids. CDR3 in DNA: TGTGCCAGCAGTTTTTCGGGGGATGAGCAGTTCTTC. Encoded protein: CASSFSGDEQFF.